Below, one T cell receptor (beta chain) is given with its context. What it binds is unknown. The method was immunoSEQ multiplex PCR; TCRdb's version includes in-frame clones alone and lacks a portion of them. There are about 19,000 clones in the sample; 86% occur only once, and roughly 15% lies in the top ten. CDR3 length equals 16 residues. CDR1 is SGHRS, CDR2 YFSETQ, per germline. V lost 5 bases and J 3 bases, leaving 21 bases between the germline ends. This record belongs to a study of OX40 agonist ivuxolimab in advanced cancers. Study details: The patients' treatment was ivuxolimab, an agonistic anti-OX40 (CD134) antibody.

Study findings and constraints: Expanded clones were, on average, more numerous among CD8+ T cells than CD4+. Certain nonresponders additionally had low normalized T-cell clonal expansion.

The gene calls are TRBV5-1 and TRBJ2-7; D may match TRBD1 or TRBD2 (5 bases each). This receptor was obtained from an adult with an advanced solid tumor such as melanoma, head and neck, liver or kidney cancer. The input for sequencing was CD4+ or CD8+ T cells sorted from blood, taken in a trial of the OX40 agonist ivuxolimab. CDR3 DNA: TGCGCCAGCAGAAATGGATTGGAACGGGGCAACTACGAGCAGTACTTC. Translation gives CASRNGLERGNYEQYF.